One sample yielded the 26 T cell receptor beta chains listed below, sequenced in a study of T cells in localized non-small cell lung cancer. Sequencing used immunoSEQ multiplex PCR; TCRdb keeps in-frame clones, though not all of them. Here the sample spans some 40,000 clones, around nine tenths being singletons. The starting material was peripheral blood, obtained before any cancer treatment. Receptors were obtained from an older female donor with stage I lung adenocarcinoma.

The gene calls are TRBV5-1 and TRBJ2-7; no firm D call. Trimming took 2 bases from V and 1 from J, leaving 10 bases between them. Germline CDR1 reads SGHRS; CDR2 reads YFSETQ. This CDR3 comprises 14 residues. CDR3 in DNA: TGCGCCAGCAGCTTCCTTGACGAGTCCTACGAGCAGTACTTC. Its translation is CASSFLDESYEQYF. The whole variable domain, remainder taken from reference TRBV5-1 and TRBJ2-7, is KAGVTQTPRYLIKTRGQQVTLSCSPISGHRSVSWYQQTPGQGLQFLFEYFSETQRNKGNFPGRFSGRQFSNSRSEMNVSTLELGDSALYLCASSFLDESYEQYFGPGTRLTVT.

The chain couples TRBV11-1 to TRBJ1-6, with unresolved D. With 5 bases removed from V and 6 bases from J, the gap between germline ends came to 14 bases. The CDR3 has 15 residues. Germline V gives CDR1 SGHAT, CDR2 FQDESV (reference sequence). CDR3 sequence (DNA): TGTGCCAGCAGCCTTACAGCGCTAGCTAATTCACCCCTCCACTTT. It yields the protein CASSLTALANSPLHF. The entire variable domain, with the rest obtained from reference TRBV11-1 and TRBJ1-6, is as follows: EAEVAQSPRYKITEKSQAVAFWCDPISGHATLYWYRQILGQGPELLVQFQDESVVDDSQLPKDRFSAERLKGVDSTLKIQPAELGDSAMYLCASSLTALANSPLHFGNGTRLTVT.

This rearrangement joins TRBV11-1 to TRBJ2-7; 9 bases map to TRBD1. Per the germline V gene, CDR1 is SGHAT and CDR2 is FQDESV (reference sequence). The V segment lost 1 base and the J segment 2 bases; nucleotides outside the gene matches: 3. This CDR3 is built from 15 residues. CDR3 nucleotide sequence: TGTGCCAGCAGCTTAGAACAGGGGGCCACCTACGAGCAGTACTTC. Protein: CASSLEQGATYEQYF.

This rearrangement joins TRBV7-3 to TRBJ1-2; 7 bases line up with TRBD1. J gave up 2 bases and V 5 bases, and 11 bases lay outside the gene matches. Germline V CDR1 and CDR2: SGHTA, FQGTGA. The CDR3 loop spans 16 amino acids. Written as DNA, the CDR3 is TGTGCCAGCAGCCCAACCGGGACAGTACCAAACTATGGCTACACCTTC. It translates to CASSPTGTVPNYGYTF.

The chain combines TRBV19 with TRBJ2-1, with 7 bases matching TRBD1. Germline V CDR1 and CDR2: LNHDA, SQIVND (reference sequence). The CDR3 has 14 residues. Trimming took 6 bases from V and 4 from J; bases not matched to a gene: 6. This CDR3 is CASSRQGFYNEQFF. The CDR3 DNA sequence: TGTGCCAGTAGCCGACAGGGTTTTTACAATGAGCAGTTCTTC.

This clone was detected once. Written as DNA, the CDR3 is TGCGCCAGCAGCTTTGGAACAGGGGGTGGCTACGAGCAGTACGTC. Translating gives CASSFGTGGGYEQYV. V and J are TRBV5-1 and TRBJ2-7; 8 bases are shared with TRBD1. The germline gives CDR1 SGHRS, CDR2 YFSETQ. Trimming took 2 bases from V and 3 from J; bases not matched to a gene: 7. The CDR3 length is 15 residues.

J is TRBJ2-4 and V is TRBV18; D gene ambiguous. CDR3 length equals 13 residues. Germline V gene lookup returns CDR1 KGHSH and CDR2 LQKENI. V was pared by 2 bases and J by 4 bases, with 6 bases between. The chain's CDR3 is CASSPMLKNIQYF. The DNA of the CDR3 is TGTGCCAGCTCACCAATGTTGAAAAACATTCAGTACTTC.

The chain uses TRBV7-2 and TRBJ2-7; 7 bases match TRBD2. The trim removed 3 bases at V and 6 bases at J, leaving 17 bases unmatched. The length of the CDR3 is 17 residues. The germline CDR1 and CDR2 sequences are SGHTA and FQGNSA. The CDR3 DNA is TGTGCCAGCAGCTTGGCCGGCGGGGGAGGGGTCCCTGTCGAGCAGTACTTC. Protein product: CASSLAGGGGVPVEQYF.

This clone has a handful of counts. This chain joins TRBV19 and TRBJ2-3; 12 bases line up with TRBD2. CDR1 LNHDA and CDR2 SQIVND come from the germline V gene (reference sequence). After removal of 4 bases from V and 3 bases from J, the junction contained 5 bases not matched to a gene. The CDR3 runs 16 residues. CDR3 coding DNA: TGTGCCAGTAGTACCCGACTAGCGGGGGCTACAGATACGCAGTATTTT. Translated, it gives CASSTRLAGATDTQYF.

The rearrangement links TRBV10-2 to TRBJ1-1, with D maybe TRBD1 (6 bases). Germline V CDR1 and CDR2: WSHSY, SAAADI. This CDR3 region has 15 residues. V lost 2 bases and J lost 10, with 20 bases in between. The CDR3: CASSEPQGRRKGAFF. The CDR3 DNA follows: TGCGCCAGCAGTGAGCCACAGGGAAGGAGAAAAGGAGCTTTCTTT.

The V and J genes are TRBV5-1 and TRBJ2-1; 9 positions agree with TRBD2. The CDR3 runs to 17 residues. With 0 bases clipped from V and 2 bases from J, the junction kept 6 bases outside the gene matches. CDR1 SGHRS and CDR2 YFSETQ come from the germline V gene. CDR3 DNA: TGCGCCAGCAGCTTGGTAATAGCGGGGGCAGCCTACAATGAGCAGTTCTTC. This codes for CASSLVIAGAAYNEQFF.

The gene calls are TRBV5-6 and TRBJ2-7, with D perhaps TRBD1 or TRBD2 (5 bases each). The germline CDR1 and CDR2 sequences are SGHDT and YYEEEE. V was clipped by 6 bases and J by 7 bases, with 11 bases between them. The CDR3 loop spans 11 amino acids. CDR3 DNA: TGTGCCAGCACCACGTGGGGGGAGCAGTACGTC. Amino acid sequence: CASTTWGEQYV.

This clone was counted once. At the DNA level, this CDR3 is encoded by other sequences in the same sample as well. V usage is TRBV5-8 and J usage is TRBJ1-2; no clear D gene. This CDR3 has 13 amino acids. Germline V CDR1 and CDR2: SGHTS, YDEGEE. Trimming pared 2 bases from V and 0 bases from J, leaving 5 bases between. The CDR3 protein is CASSFRSNYGYTF. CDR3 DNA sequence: TGTGCCAGCAGCTTCCGGTCTAACTATGGCTACACCTTC.

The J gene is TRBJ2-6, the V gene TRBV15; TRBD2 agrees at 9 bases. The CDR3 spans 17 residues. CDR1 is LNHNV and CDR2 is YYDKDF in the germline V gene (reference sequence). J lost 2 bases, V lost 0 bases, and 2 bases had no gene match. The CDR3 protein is CATSRDLAGTGANVLTF. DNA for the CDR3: TGTGCCACCAGCAGAGATCTAGCGGGAACTGGGGCCAACGTCCTGACTTTC.

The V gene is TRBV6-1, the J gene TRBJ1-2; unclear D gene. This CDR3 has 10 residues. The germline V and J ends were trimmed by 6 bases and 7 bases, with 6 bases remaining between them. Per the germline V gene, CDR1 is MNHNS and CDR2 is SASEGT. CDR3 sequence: CASSLLGYTF. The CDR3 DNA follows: TGTGCCAGCAGCCTTCTTGGCTACACCTTC.

Here the CDR3 reads CASTRGQGGQETQYF. The CDR3 coding sequence is TGCGCCAGCACCCGGGGACAGGGAGGCCAAGAGACCCAGTACTTC. The chain employs TRBV5-1 and TRBJ2-5, with 9 bases aligning to TRBD1. V was pared by 6 bases and J by 1 base, with 7 bases of the junction left unmatched. Germline V gives CDR1 SGHRS, CDR2 YFSETQ. This CDR3 has 15 amino acids.

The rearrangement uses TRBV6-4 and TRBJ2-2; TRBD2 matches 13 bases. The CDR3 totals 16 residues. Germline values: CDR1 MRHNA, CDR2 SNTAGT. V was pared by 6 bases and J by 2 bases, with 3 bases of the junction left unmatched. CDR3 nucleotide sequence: TGTGCCAGCAGGGGACTAGCGGGATTAAACACCGGGGAGCTGTTTTTT. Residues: CASRGLAGLNTGELFF.

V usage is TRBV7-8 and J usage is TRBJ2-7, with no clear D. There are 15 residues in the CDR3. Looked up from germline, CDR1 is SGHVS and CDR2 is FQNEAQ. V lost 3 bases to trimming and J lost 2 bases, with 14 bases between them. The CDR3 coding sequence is TGTGCCAGCAGCTTGTTTGCCCGATTTACCTACGAGCAGTACGTC. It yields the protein CASSLFARFTYEQYV.

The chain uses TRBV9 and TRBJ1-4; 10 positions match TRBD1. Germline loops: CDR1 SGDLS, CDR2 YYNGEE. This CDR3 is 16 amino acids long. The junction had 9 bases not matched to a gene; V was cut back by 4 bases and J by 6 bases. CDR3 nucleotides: TGTGCCAGCAGCCCCAGGACCGGGACAGGGGATGAAAAACTGTTTTTT. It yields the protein CASSPRTGTGDEKLFF.

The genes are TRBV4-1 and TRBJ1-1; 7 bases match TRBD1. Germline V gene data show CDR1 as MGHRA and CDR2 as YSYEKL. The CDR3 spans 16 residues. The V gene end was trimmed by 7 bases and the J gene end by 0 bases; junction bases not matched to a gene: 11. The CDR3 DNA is TGCGCCAGCACGGTTATTATCGGGACAGTGAACACTGAAGCTTTCTTT. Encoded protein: CASTVIIGTVNTEAFF.

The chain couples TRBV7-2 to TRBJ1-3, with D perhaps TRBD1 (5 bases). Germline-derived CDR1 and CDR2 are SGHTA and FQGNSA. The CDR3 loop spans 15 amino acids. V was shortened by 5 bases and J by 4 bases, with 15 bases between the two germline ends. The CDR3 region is CASSAQSGLGNTIYF. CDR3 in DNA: TGTGCCAGCAGCGCCCAGTCGGGACTGGGAAACACCATATATTTT. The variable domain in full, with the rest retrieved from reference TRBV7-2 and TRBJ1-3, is GAGVSQSPSNKVTEKGKDVELRCDPISGHTALYWYRQSLGQGLEFLIYFQGNSAPDKSGLPSDRFSAERTGGSVSTLTIQRTQQEDSAVYLCASSAQSGLGNTIYFGEGSWLTVV.

This chain's CDR3 is CASSPIPGQSNTEAFF. DNA of the CDR3: TGTGCCAGCAGTCCCATCCCGGGACAATCGAACACTGAAGCTTTCTTT. The chain is built from TRBV28 and TRBJ1-1; TRBD1 might be the D (6 bases). The germline gives CDR1 MDHEN, CDR2 SYDVKM. V lost 5 bases, J lost 1 base, and 17 bases lay in between. CDR3 length: 16 residues.

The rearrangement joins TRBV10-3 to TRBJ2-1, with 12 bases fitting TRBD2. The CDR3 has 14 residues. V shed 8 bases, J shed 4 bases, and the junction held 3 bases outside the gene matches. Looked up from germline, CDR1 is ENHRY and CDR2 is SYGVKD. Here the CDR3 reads CAIRTSGEYNEQFF. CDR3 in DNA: TGTGCCATCCGGACTAGCGGGGAGTACAATGAGCAGTTCTTC.

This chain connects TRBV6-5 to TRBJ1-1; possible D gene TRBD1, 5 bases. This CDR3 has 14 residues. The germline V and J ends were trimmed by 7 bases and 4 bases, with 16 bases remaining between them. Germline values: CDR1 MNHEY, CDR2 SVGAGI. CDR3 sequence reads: CASTLGGILTEAFF. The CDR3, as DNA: TGTGCCAGCACTTTGGGGGGTATCCTCACTGAAGCTTTCTTT.

Here the CDR3 DNA reads TGTGCCAGCAGAACGAACCGGGCTAGTGAGAGGAACAATGAGCAGTTCTTC. Amino acid sequence: CASRTNRASERNNEQFF. The V and J genes are TRBV7-9 and TRBJ2-1, with D unresolved. Germline CDR1 and CDR2: SEHNR and FQNEAQ (reference sequence). The CDR3 is 17 amino acids. With 6 bases removed from V and 5 bases from J, the gap between germline ends came to 23 bases.

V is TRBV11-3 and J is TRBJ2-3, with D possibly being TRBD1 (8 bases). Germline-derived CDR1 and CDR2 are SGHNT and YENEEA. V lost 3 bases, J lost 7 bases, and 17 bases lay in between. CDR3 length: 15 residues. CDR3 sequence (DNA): TGTGCCAGCAGCTTGCGACAGGGGAGGGGCCATACGCAGTATTTT. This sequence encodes CASSLRQGRGHTQYF.